The sequence of this T cell receptor (beta chain) was determined in a study of blood T cells in healthy people across ages. This CDR3 has 16 amino acids. Germline V lookup: CDR1 MNHNS, CDR2 SASEGT. V was pared by 3 bases and J by 7 bases, with 9 bases of the junction left unmatched. The second PCR ran 7 to 11 cycles with a sample-barcoded 5' primer and J-beta primers. From the 5' RACE reads, TCRdb called clonotypes with MiXCR, one entry per CDR3 protein. The sample shows 650,000 to 700,000 distinct CDR3 sequences, 52% of them seen only once. The specimen sequenced was blood. The rearrangement joins TRBV6-1 to TRBJ2-3; TRBD2 aligns across 11 bases. This TCR came from a woman aged 80 or over in good health. CDR3 in amino acids: CASSDPRLAGLNTQYF. DNA of the CDR3: TGTGCCAGCAGTGACCCCCGACTAGCGGGGCTCAATACGCAGTATTTT.